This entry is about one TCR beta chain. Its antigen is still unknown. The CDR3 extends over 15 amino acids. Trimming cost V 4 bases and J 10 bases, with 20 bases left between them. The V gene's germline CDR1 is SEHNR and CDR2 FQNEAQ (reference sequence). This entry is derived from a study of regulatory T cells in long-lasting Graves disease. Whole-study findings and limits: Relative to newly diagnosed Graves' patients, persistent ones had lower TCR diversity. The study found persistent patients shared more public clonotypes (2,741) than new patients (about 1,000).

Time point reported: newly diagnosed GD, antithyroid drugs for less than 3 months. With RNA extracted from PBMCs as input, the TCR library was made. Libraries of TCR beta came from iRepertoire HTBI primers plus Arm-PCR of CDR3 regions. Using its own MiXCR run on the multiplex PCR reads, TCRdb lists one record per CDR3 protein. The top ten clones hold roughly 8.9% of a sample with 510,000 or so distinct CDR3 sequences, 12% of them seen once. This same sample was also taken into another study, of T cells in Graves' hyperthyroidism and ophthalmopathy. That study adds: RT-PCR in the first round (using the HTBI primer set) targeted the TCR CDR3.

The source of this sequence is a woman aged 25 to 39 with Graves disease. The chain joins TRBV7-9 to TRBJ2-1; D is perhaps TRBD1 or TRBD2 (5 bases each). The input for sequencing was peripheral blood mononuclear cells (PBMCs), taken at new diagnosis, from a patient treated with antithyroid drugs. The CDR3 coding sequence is TGTGCCAGCAGCTGGAAAGGGACGGACCACAGCGAGCAGTTCTTC. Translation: CASSWKGTDHSEQFF. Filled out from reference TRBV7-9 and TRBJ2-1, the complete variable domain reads DTGVSQNPRHKITKRGQNVTFRCDPISEHNRLYWYRQTLGQGPEFLTYFQNEAQLEKSRLLSDRFSAERPKGSFSTLEIQRTEQGDSAMYLCASSWKGTDHSEQFFGPGTRLTVL.